The next 4 T cell receptor beta chains were all read from a single sample in a study of control samples from healthy donors and cancer patients. Generated by immunoSEQ multiplex PCR, the TCRdb table keeps only in-frame clones and is missing some. The table lists about 130,000 clones, 92% of them singletons. Specimen: blood. These receptors originate from a man younger than 35 in good health.

The rearrangement uses TRBV30 and TRBJ2-2; D perhaps matches TRBD1 (5 bases). Between the trimmed V and J ends, which lost 4 bases and 6 bases, there was a span of 15 bases. The CDR3 consists of 14 residues. Germline values: CDR1 GTSNPN, CDR2 SVGIG (reference sequence). The CDR3 nucleotides read TGTGCCTGGAATTCAGGGTTTCTCGCCGGGGAGCTGTTTTTT. Residues: CAWNSGFLAGELFF.

The chain combines TRBV2 with TRBJ1-5, with a tentative D call TRBD1 (6 bases). The germline V gene encodes CDR1 SNHLY and CDR2 FYNNEI. The CDR3 sequence is 22 residues long. Trimming removed 7 bases at V and 0 bases at J, with 34 bases between. The CDR3 nucleotides are TGTGCCAGCACCTCCCCAGGGGTCGCTGGGAGACAGGCGATGACTAGCAATCAGCCCCAGCATTTT. It translates to CASTSPGVAGRQAMTSNQPQHF.

V and J are TRBV5-6 and TRBJ2-7, with D maybe TRBD1 (6 bases). V lost 1 base and J 3 bases, leaving 11 bases between the germline ends. This CDR3 has 14 amino acids. Germline lookup yields CDR1 SGHDT and CDR2 YYEEEE. CDR3 sequence: CASSLTGRGYEQYF. CDR3 bases: TGTGCCAGCAGCTTGACTGGCAGGGGCTACGAGCAGTACTTC.

V gene TRBV11-2 combines with J gene TRBJ2-3; 9 bases are a match to TRBD1. The CDR3 has 15 amino acids. CDR1 is SGHAT and CDR2 is FQNNGV in the germline V gene. J gave up 4 bases and V 5 bases, and 7 bases lay outside the gene matches. CDR3 amino acids: CASSRDRDSPDTQYF. CDR3 nucleotides: TGTGCCAGCAGCAGGGACAGGGATAGCCCAGATACGCAGTATTTT.